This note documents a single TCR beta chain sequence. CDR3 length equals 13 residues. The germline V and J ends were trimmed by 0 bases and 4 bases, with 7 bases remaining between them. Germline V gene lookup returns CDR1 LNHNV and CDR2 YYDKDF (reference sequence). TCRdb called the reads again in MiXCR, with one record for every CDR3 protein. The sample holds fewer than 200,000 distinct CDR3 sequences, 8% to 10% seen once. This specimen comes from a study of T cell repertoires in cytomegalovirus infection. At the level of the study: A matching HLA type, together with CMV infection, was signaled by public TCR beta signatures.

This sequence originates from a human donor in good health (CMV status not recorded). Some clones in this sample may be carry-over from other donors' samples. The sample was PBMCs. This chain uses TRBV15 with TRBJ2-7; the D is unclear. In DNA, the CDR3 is TGTGCCACCAGCAGAGATGGAGTTTACGAGCAGTACTTC. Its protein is CATSRDGVYEQYF.